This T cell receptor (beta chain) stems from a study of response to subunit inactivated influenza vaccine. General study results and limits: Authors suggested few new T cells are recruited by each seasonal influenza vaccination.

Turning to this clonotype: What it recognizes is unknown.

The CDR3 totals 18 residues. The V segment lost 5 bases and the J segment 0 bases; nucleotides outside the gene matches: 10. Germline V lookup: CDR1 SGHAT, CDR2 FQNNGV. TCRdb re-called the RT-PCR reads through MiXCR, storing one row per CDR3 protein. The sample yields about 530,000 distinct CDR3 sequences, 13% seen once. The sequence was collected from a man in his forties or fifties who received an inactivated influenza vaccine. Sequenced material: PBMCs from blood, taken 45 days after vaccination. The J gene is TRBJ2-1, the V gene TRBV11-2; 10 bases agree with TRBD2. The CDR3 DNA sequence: TGTGCCAGCAGCCGAAGGACTAGCGGTGACTACTCCTACAATGAGCAGTTCTTC. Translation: CASSRRTSGDYSYNEQFF.